These T cell receptor beta chains were read from a single sample in a study of a mutant IDH1 vaccine in newly diagnosed glioma. Assay used: immunoSEQ multiplex PCR; TCRdb lists only in-frame clones, some missing. The sample has tens of thousands of clones; roughly 61% are singletons. For these receptors, no antigen is known. Material: peripheral blood mononuclear cells (PBMCs), obtained from a glioma patient whose treatment included an IDH1 peptide vaccine. The receptors shown here come from a man aged 35 to 55 with glioma. Some clones in this sample may be carry-over from other donors' samples. CDR3s include the opening cysteine and the closing phenylalanine or tryptophan. D genes are given only for firm matches. A clone size is listed for some rows: how often the clone was seen (once, few, many), or a class if it is expanded.

>.|TRBD1|TRBV30|TRBJ1-2
TGTGCCTGGAGGGGGACAGGGGCTGGCTACACCTTC
CAWRGTGAGYTF
>few|.|TRBV10-1|TRBJ1-1
TGCGCCAGCAGTGAGAAAAGGGCAGGGAGGGATGAAGCTTTCTTT
CASSEKRAGRDEAFF
>few|.|TRBV18|TRBJ1-3
TGTGCCAGCTCACCAGGGACAAACGCTGGAAACACCATATATTTT
CASSPGTNAGNTIYF
>once|.|TRBV2|TRBJ1-3
TGTGCCAGCAGAGCACAGGGATCTGGAAACACCATATATTTT
CASRAQGSGNTIYF
>.|.|TRBV19|TRBJ1-5
TGTGCCAGTAGTATTGACTCCGGGACATTTCGGCCCCAGCATTTT
CASSIDSGTFRPQHF
>.|TRBD1|TRBV4-1|TRBJ1-1
TGCGCCAGCAGCCCCCGGGACAGGGGGAAAGCTTTCTTT
CASSPRDRGKAFF
>.|TRBD1|TRBV10-2|TRBJ2-7
TGCGCCAGCAGGCCCACGGAGGGACAGGGCAGCTACGAGCAGTACTTC
CASRPTEGQGSYEQYF
>.|.|TRBV29-1|TRBJ2-6
TGCAGCGTCCCCGGGACGGTTAGCTCTGGGGCCAACGTCCTGACTTTC
CSVPGTVSSGANVLTF
>.|.|TRBV7-9|TRBJ2-4
TGTGCCAGCAGCCACAGGGAAAAGGCCAAAAACATTCAGTACTTC
CASSHREKAKNIQYF
>.|.|TRBV7-9|TRBJ1-1
TGTGCCAGCAGCTTAGGTGCTTTAGTGAACACTGAAGCTTTCTTT
CASSLGALVNTEAFF
>.|.|TRBV1|TRBJ1-6
TGCACCAGCTCAGGAGGGCCCTATAATTCACCCCTCCACTTT
CTSSGGPYNSPLHF
>.|.|TRBV5-1|TRBJ1-6
TGCGCCAGCAGCTCGTATCCGACAGGAACGGGAAATTCACCCCTCCACTTT
CASSSYPTGTGNSPLHF
>.|TRBD1|TRBV7-8|TRBJ1-1
TGTGCCAGCAGCTTACCGGCTCTGTATGAGGGGGCCTTCGACACTGAAGCTTTCTTT
CASSLPALYEGAFDTEAFF
>.|.|TRBV7-8|TRBJ1-5
TGTGCCAGCAGCTTAGCGTGGGATCAGCCCCAGCATTTT
CASSLAWDQPQHF
>few|TRBD2|TRBV5-8|TRBJ2-5
TGTGCCAGCAGCTTGGGGTTAGCGGGGGGGTTCCTGTACCAAGAGACCCAGTACTTC
CASSLGLAGGFLYQETQYF
>.|TRBD1|TRBV4-1|TRBJ1-2
TGCGCCAGCAGCCGACAGGGTGACTATGGCTACACCTTC
CASSRQGDYGYTF
>.|TRBD1|TRBV18|TRBJ2-7
TGTGCCAGCTCACCAGGGACAGGCCACTACGAGCAGTACTTC
CASSPGTGHYEQYF
>.|TRBD1|TRBV27|TRBJ1-2
TGTGCCAGCAGTACCTGGACAGGGGATCACTATGGCTACACCTTC
CASSTWTGDHYGYTF
>.|.|TRBV29-1|TRBJ1-2
TGCAGCGTACACTTGAACTATGGCTACACCTTC
CSVHLNYGYTF
>.|.|TRBV2|TRBJ2-7
TGTGCCAGATCATTCGGCAGCACCTACGAGCAGTACTTC
CARSFGSTYEQYF
>few|.|TRBV13|TRBJ2-2
TGTGCCAGCAGCTTCGACCCATATCTGGGGGTGAACACCGGGGAGCTGTTTTTT
CASSFDPYLGVNTGELFF
>few|TRBD1|TRBV2|TRBJ1-5
TGTGCCAGCGGGACAGGGAATCAGCCCCAGCATTTT
CASGTGNQPQHF
>.|.|TRBV30|TRBJ1-2
TGTGCCTGGAGTGTTCTACGGACCTATGGCTACACCTTC
CAWSVLRTYGYTF
>.|TRBD1|TRBV7-8|TRBJ2-7
TGTGCCAGCAGCTTATGGTCAGGGGGTTCCTACGAGCAGTACTTC
CASSLWSGGSYEQYF
>.|TRBD1|TRBV19|TRBJ1-1
TGTGCCAGTAGTAGCACTCGCCGGGACAGGAACACTGAAGCTTTCTTT
CASSSTRRDRNTEAFF
>.|TRBD1|TRBV10-3|TRBJ1-1
TGTGCCATCACTACAACAGGGGGCACTGAAGCTTTCTTT
CAITTTGGTEAFF
>.|TRBD1|TRBV2|TRBJ2-7
TGTGCCAGCAGCCACTGGGACAGCTCCTACGAGCAGTACTTC
CASSHWDSSYEQYF